This paragraph covers one TCR beta chain sequence. What antigen it recognizes has not been identified. It has no much larger one-base neighbor in the sample; base qualities were not kept. The library relied on 5' RACE. Data came from an Illumina HiSeq 2500. A second PCR of roughly 7 to 12 cycles was performed with a sample-barcoded 5' primer and a J-beta primer mix. A unique molecular identifier was introduced onto each TCR beta cDNA molecule by a template-switch 5' adaptor carrying 12 random nucleotides. Each sample yielded at least 2.5 million CDR3-containing paired-end reads. First-strand cDNA was synthesized from all RNA with the Mint cDNA synthesis kit, primed by a TRBC-specific oligonucleotide. Following uracil-DNA glycosylase treatment, a first 18-cycle PCR with universal primers M1SS and BC2_uni_R was performed on all cDNA. As for the authors' bioinformatics: Normalization of each sample was performed by random selection of 1 million high-quality reads, each carrying a distinct molecular identifier. Reads with shared molecular identifiers were discarded instead of being binned into consensus sequences. MiTCR, with a Q25 quality threshold and the strictest error-elimination algorithm, was used for CDR3 identification, clonotype clustering and error correction. A nonparametric unseen species model using Euler transformation provided a lower-bound estimate of total TCR beta diversity. TCRdb reprocessing: public reads trimmed at Q25 with fastp, clones called with MiXCR, in-frame beta chains kept. For every CDR3 protein sequence, its rows merge into one entry that carries the most common genes and DNA. TCRdb's processing, not the authors' own work, is the source of the V and J calls. This sample has some 1,500,000 distinct CDR3 sequences in its table, and about 45% of those were observed once. The leading ten clones occupy 4% of the sample.

The roughly 38 donors, aged about 6 to 95 years, were systemically healthy Caucasian individuals from Russia. Each donor gave ten milliliters of peripheral blood, collected into EDTA-treated Vacutainer tubes. Ficoll-Paque density-gradient centrifugation was used to isolate PBMCs, with at least 7 million per sample. Total RNA was extracted from PBMCs with Trizol reagent, with at least 5.5 micrograms obtained per sample. For every donor, an aliquot of PBMCs went through flow cytometry to measure the percentages of naive CD45RAhigh/CD27high T cells. This specimen belongs to a study of blood T cells in healthy people across ages (dated by TCRdb to 2014 to 2015). With regard to the full study: In model experiments, roughly one uniquely barcoded TCR beta cDNA molecule per two T cells was captured by template switching. Donors were grouped into four age groups: young (average about 15 years), middle-aged (under 40), aged (around 60) and long-lived (around 82). For two donors (one aged 18 to 29 and one aged 80 or older), the study analyzed two additional independent replicas of 1 million unique cDNA reads from the same blood draw. To avoid experimental bias, donors of different ages were spread randomly across the sequencing lanes. The study measured age-related changes in TCR beta repertoire diversity using deep sequencing normalized with unique cDNA molecular identifiers. Broad study findings and their caveats: The percentage of naive T cells measured by flow cytometry correlated strongly with observed TCR beta diversity. Total diversity estimates from one million sequenced T cells were considered lower bounds and underestimates. Observed TCR beta diversity per million T cells fell roughly linearly with age, and a significant reduction was already apparent by age roughly 41. Since profiling was done on bulk unsorted PBMCs, naive and antigen-experienced compartments could not be conclusively compared. Compared with the aged group, the long-lived group had more naive CD4+ T cells, fewer expanded clones and increased TCR diversity, a pattern suggesting age selection. Donor CMV infection status was unknown, potentially confounding age-related changes in expanded clonotypes.

Taken from cysteine to phenylalanine, the CDR3 has 14 residues. Just CDR3 DNA is preserved here, 42 bases in frame from base 1. V drops 6 bases and J drops 1 base, leaving 13 bases in between. Looking up the germline V gene (reference sequence) yields CDR1 DFQATT and CDR2 SNEGSKA. Sequenced input: blood. This TCR derives from a woman aged 18-29 years in good health. The chain links TRBV20-1 with TRBJ2-1; the D gene cannot be resolved beyond TRBD1 or TRBD2, each matching 5 bases. DNA sequence: TGCAGTGCGCACAGGACTTCGTCCTACAATGAGCAGTTCTTC. It encodes CSAHRTSSYNEQFF.